The clone carrying this T cell receptor (beta chain) occurred a few times. This sample stems from a study of tumor and adjacent non-tumor tissue in lung cancer. At the level of the study: Samples averaged about 4.3 million productive TCRbeta reads each.

The CDR3 contains 14 residues. CDR1 MDHEN and CDR2 SYDVKM come from the germline V gene. V was clipped by 3 bases and J by 1 base, with 8 bases between them. This sample's RNA came from whole unsorted tissue. The library came from three nested PCR rounds adapted from ARM-PCR protocols. TCRdb independently ran MiXCR on the multiplex PCR reads; one entry per CDR3 protein. Of 60,000 to 95,000 distinct CDR3 sequences in the sample, around four fifths are singletons; the top ten hold about an eighth. The sample comprised lung tumor tissue. This receptor was obtained from a woman between 45 and 65 years old with non-small cell lung cancer. The rearrangement joins TRBV28 to TRBJ2-3; possible D gene TRBD2, 5 bases. The CDR3 here is CASSFLSGTDTQYF. In nucleotides, the CDR3 is TGTGCCAGCAGTTTCCTTAGCGGCACAGATACGCAGTATTTT.